The 32 T cell receptor beta chains given below trace back to one sample, sequenced in a study of blood T cells in healthy people across ages. Alongside a J-beta primer mix, a sample-barcoded 5' primer served in a second PCR lasting about 7 to 11 cycles. One entry per CDR3 protein results from TCRdb running MiXCR on the 5' RACE reads. The data hold roughly 1.5 million distinct CDR3 sequences, with roughly 43% observed a single time. The source material was blood. Every receptor here comes from a young woman in good health.

CDR3 sequence reads: CSAPAESSYEQYF. The CDR3 nucleotides are TGCAGTGCCCCGGCGGAAAGCTCCTACGAGCAGTACTTC. The genes are TRBV20-1 and TRBJ2-7; no definite D call. The CDR3 spans 13 residues. Trimming removed 6 bases at V and 0 bases at J, with 12 bases between. Germline assignment: CDR1 DFQATT and CDR2 SNEGSKA (reference sequence).

This clonotype showed up just a few times. One end of the junction varies from germline; a read error may be responsible. V usage is TRBV27 and J usage is TRBJ2-7; no firm D call. CDR1 and CDR2 from the germline V gene are MNHEY and SMNVEV (reference sequence). The CDR3 runs 14 residues. Here the CDR3 DNA reads TGTGCCAGCAGTTTAATGGAGCGCTCTTACGGGCAGTACTTC. This gives the protein CASSLMERSYGQYF.

V is TRBV3-1 and J is TRBJ2-4; D possibly corresponds to TRBD1 (6 bases). From germline, CDR1 is LGHDT and CDR2 YNNKEL (reference sequence). This CDR3 has 16 amino acids. V dropped 4 bases and J dropped 1 base, with 14 bases sitting between them. The DNA of the CDR3 is TGTGCCAGCAGCCCGGACAGATCGCTCGCCAAAAACATTCAGTACTTC. Protein sequence: CASSPDRSLAKNIQYF.

J is TRBJ1-1 and V is TRBV15, with 7 bases identical to TRBD1. The CDR3 runs to 15 residues. Germline trimming cut 8 bases from V and 2 bases from J; bases unmatched to any gene: 11. CDR1 and CDR2 (germline): LNHNV, YYDKDF (reference sequence). CDR3 residues: CATQPGDSSNTEAFF. The CDR3 coding sequence is TGTGCCACCCAACCAGGGGACAGCTCAAACACTGAAGCTTTCTTT.

The count of this clonotype is one. The CDR3 is CASSQQGWETQYF. In nucleotides, the CDR3 is TGTGCCAGCAGCCAACAGGGTTGGGAGACCCAGTACTTC. This chain links TRBV7-2 with TRBJ2-7; possibly TRBD1 for D (6 bases). The J call may be incorrect, as the DNA end agrees better with TRBJ2-5. Germline assignment: CDR1 SGHTA and CDR2 FQGNSA. This CDR3 has 13 residues.

This clonotype was counted between two and nine times. The V gene is TRBV7-2, the J gene TRBJ2-3; D may match TRBD1 or TRBD2 (5 bases each). From germline, CDR1 is SGHTA and CDR2 FQGNSA. Trimming removed 6 bases from V and 2 bases from J, with 12 bases in between. This CDR3 comprises 14 residues. The CDR3 nucleotides read TGTGCCAGCAGAAAAGGGACCTTCACAGATACGCAGTATTTT. It translates to CASRKGTFTDTQYF. The whole variable domain, remainder taken from reference TRBV7-2 and TRBJ2-3, is GAGVSQSPSNKVTEKGKDVELRCDPISGHTALYWYRQSLGQGLEFLIYFQGNSAPDKSGLPSDRFSAERTGGSVSTLTIQRTQQEDSAVYLCASRKGTFTDTQYFGPGTRLTVL.

Many counts were recorded for this clonotype. V gene TRBV27 combines with J gene TRBJ1-5; perhaps TRBD1 as D (5 bases). CDR1 is MNHEY, CDR2 SMNVEV, per germline (reference sequence). This CDR3 contains 15 residues. Trimming left V 10 bases short and J 6 bases short, with 22 bases between. CDR3 DNA: TGTGCCACCTCCTTAGGAGGGCATCAGGGTCAGCCCCAGCATTTT. Encoded protein: CATSLGGHQGQPQHF.

Comment on this clonotype: Mismatch with germline at one junction end may stem from a read error. The chain has TRBV3-1 and TRBJ1-4; TRBD1 matches 7 bases. Germline loops: CDR1 LGHDT, CDR2 YNNKEL (reference sequence). The CDR3 is 16 amino acids. The CDR3 bases are TGTGCCAGCAGCCACCGACAGGGATGGACTAATGAAAAACCGTTTTTT. Its protein product is CASSHRQGWTNEKPFF.

The CDR3 nucleotides read TGCGCCAGCAGCCAAGAAGTCATAATCTACGAGCAGTACTTC. It yields the protein CASSQEVIIYEQYF. This chain joins TRBV4-3 and TRBJ2-7; the D is unclear. The CDR3 totals 14 residues. Trimming took 0 bases from V and 3 from J, leaving 9 bases between them. Germline CDR1 and CDR2: LGHNA and YSLEER.

The chain combines TRBV7-2 with TRBJ1-1, with 11 bases lining up with TRBD1. With 5 bases clipped from V and 8 bases from J, the junction kept 10 bases outside the gene matches. The CDR3 has 15 residues. From germline, CDR1 is SGHTA and CDR2 FQGNSA. CDR3 DNA: TGTGCCAGCAGCCCAGGGACAGGGGGGAATCGGGAAGCTTTCTTT. Amino acids: CASSPGTGGNREAFF.

The sample holds a few counts of this clonotype. The chain is built from TRBV10-1 and TRBJ1-3; 7 bases match TRBD1. V lost 6 bases and J lost 3; bases outside the gene matches: 5. Germline assignment: CDR1 WNHNN and CDR2 SYGVQD (reference sequence). This CDR3 has 14 amino acids. The CDR3 loop reads CASRPDRSGNTIYF. CDR3 DNA: TGCGCCAGCAGGCCGGACAGGAGTGGAAACACCATATATTTT.

The J gene is TRBJ2-2, the V gene TRBV27; a possible D gene is TRBD1 (6 bases). Between the trimmed V and J ends, which lost 11 bases and 6 bases, there was a span of 19 bases. Germline CDR1 is MNHEY and CDR2 is SMNVEV (reference sequence). This CDR3 region has 14 residues. The CDR3 DNA is TGTGCCGCTAAGGGGGTTAATATGCCCGGGGAGCTGTTTTTT. Encoded protein: CAAKGVNMPGELFF.

This clonotype was seen repeatedly, ten times or more. A junction end diverges from the germline sequence, so it may reflect a read error. This chain connects TRBV12-3 or TRBV12-4 to TRBJ2-1; tentatively, D is TRBD1 (6 bases). The CDR3 loop spans 11 amino acids. The CDR3 DNA sequence: TGTGCCAGCAGCTTAGGGACAGAGCAGTTCTTC. It is translated as CASSLGTEQFF.

The chain carries TRBV6-6 and TRBJ2-4, with 8 bases fitting TRBD2. Trimming took 6 bases from V and 3 from J; bases not matched to a gene: 10. CDR1 and CDR2 (germline): MNHNY, SVGAGI (reference sequence). The CDR3 contains 16 residues. The CDR3 loop reads CASSVGGGYVKNIQYF. The CDR3 DNA follows: TGTGCCAGCAGCGTCGGGGGGGGTTATGTCAAAAACATTCAGTACTTC.

This chain uses TRBV6-5 with TRBJ2-7; TRBD1 agrees at 9 bases. The V gene's germline CDR1 is MNHEY and CDR2 SVGAGI. The CDR3 spans 16 residues. V was pared by 0 bases and J by 0 bases, with 3 bases of the junction left unmatched. This CDR3 reads CASSYSGTGSSYEQYF. The CDR3 DNA reads TGTGCCAGCAGTTACTCTGGGACAGGGAGCTCCTACGAGCAGTACTTC.

The V and J genes are TRBV27 and TRBJ2-7, with D hard to call. The length of the CDR3 is 15 residues. Germline V gives CDR1 MNHEY, CDR2 SMNVEV (reference sequence). The V end was cut by 5 bases, the J end by 0 bases, with 14 bases between. CDR3 nucleotide sequence: TGTGCCAGCAGTCTGACATTTCGGACCTCCTACGAGCAGTACTTC. It translates to CASSLTFRTSYEQYF.

This clonotype was counted a few times. This chain uses TRBV2 with TRBJ2-1; tentative D call: TRBD1 (5 bases). The CDR3 runs to 15 residues. In germline, CDR1 is SNHLY, CDR2 FYNNEI. Trimming cost V 4 bases and J 3 bases, with 13 bases left between them. CDR3 sequence reads: CASSGGVGLYNEQFF. The CDR3 region has the DNA TGTGCCAGCAGTGGCGGAGTGGGGCTCTACAATGAGCAGTTCTTC.

This clonotype has a count of ten or more. The chain carries TRBV6-2 or TRBV6-3 and TRBJ2-6; the D gene is possibly TRBD2 (5 bases). V was shortened by 7 bases and J by 0 bases, with 10 bases between the two germline ends. Per germline, CDR1 MNHEY and CDR2 SVGEGT. This CDR3 contains 15 residues. The CDR3 coding sequence is TGTGCCAGCAATGTGGAGGACTCTGGGGCCAACGTCCTGACTTTC. Translating gives CASNVEDSGANVLTF.

The chain is built from TRBV11-2 and TRBJ2-2; the D gene is possibly TRBD2 (5 bases). V was shortened by 1 base and J by 4 bases, with 13 bases between the two germline ends. Germline V gene lookup returns CDR1 SGHAT and CDR2 FQNNGV. This CDR3 has 16 residues. The CDR3 sequence is CASSLGGWGSTGELFF. The CDR3, as DNA: TGTGCCAGCAGCTTAGGCGGGTGGGGAAGCACCGGGGAGCTGTTTTTT. Looking up the rest from reference TRBV11-2 and TRBJ2-2 gives the full variable domain: EAGVAQSPRYKIIEKRQSVAFWCNPISGHATLYWYQQILGQGPKLLIQFQNNGVVDDSQLPKDRFSAERLKGVDSTLKIQPAKLEDSAVYLCASSLGGWGSTGELFFGEGSRLTVL.

This clonotype was seen only a few times. The chain is built from TRBV12-3 or TRBV12-4 and TRBJ1-5; TRBD1 is a possible D gene (5 bases). V was trimmed by 3 bases and J by 0 bases, leaving 15 bases between them. This CDR3 has 17 residues. In DNA form, the CDR3 reads TGTGCCAGCAGTTTTAGTGGGGGAATGAATAGCAATCAGCCCCAGCATTTT. Translating gives CASSFSGGMNSNQPQHF.

V gene TRBV20-1 combines with J gene TRBJ2-5; no definite D call. Germline V CDR1 and CDR2: DFQATT, SNEGSKA (reference sequence). This CDR3 contains 13 residues. Trimming shortened V by 1 base and J by 5 bases, and 11 bases separated the two germline ends. In DNA form, the CDR3 reads TGCAGTGCTAGAGGTCGTGACACGGAGACCCAGTACTTC. This translates into CSARGRDTETQYF.

This clonotype occurred once. The chain joins TRBV7-9 to TRBJ1-5; the match to TRBD1 covers 9 bases. The CDR3 has 14 residues. Germline-derived CDR1 and CDR2 are SEHNR and FQNEAQ (reference sequence). Trimming removed 5 bases from V and 5 bases from J; junction bases left unmatched: 4. Here the CDR3 reads CASSKQGADQPQHF. The CDR3 DNA follows: TGTGCCAGCAGCAAACAGGGGGCTGATCAGCCCCAGCATTTT.

The chain carries TRBV28 and TRBJ2-3; 8 positions match TRBD2. The length of the CDR3 is 14 residues. In germline, CDR1 is MDHEN, CDR2 SYDVKM. After removal of 5 bases from V and 6 bases from J, the junction contained 7 bases not matched to a gene. CDR3 bases: TGTGCCAGCAGTGTACAGCGGGAGCCGGATACGCAGTATTTT. Its translation: CASSVQREPDTQYF.

In regard to this clonotype: An end of the junction does not agree with germline; a read error may underlie this. The chain recombines TRBV24-1 with TRBJ2-3; no reliable D call. CDR3 size: 15 residues. Looked up from germline, CDR1 is KGHDR and CDR2 is SFDVKD. CDR3 amino acids: CTTSDPGSGGDTQYF. The CDR3 DNA reads TGTACCACCAGTGATCCGGGCTCTGGCGGAGATACGCAGTATTTT.

The J gene is TRBJ2-1, the V gene TRBV4-2; D is perhaps TRBD2 (6 bases). The V gene's germline CDR1 is LGHNA and CDR2 YNFKEQ. CDR3 length equals 15 residues. Trimming pared 1 base from V and 0 bases from J, leaving 7 bases between. The CDR3 spells CASSQAAGSYNEQFF. CDR3 DNA sequence: TGTGCCAGCAGCCAAGCAGCGGGCTCCTACAATGAGCAGTTCTTC.

This clonotype has just a few counts. The chain carries TRBV11-2 and TRBJ2-1, with a tentative D call TRBD2 (6 bases). The germline gives CDR1 SGHAT, CDR2 FQNNGV. The V gene lost 4 bases and the J gene lost 6 bases, with 19 bases spanning the gap. The CDR3 covers 16 residues. The CDR3 is CASSSVGRRAGNEQFF. CDR3 DNA: TGTGCCAGCAGCTCAGTTGGTAGGAGGGCAGGCAATGAGCAGTTCTTC.

This clonotype has only a few counts. V and J are TRBV19 and TRBJ1-2; TRBD1 matches 7 bases. The V segment lost 9 bases and the J segment 2 bases; nucleotides outside the gene matches: 9. The CDR3 covers 14 residues. Germline V gene data show CDR1 as LNHDA and CDR2 as SQIVND (reference sequence). CDR3 region: CASEKQGRNYGYTF. For the CDR3, the DNA is TGTGCCAGCGAAAAACAGGGGAGAAACTATGGCTACACCTTC. The full variable domain, with the rest looked up from reference TRBV19 and TRBJ1-2, is DGGITQSPKYLFRKEGQNVTLSCEQNLNHDAMYWYRQDPGQGLRLIYYSQIVNDFQKGDIAEGYSVSREKKESFPLTVTSAQKNPTAFYLCASEKQGRNYGYTFGSGTRLTVV.

The chain uses TRBV7-3 and TRBJ2-3; D gene unclear. CDR3 length: 14 residues. Per the germline V gene, CDR1 is SGHTA and CDR2 is FQGTGA. Trimming removed 0 bases at V and 6 bases at J, with 10 bases between. CDR3 loop: CASSLTPYGDTQYF. DNA for the CDR3: TGTGCCAGCAGCTTAACCCCGTACGGCGATACGCAGTATTTT.

The J gene is TRBJ2-4, the V gene TRBV21-1; no DNA check was done on the table's D call, TRBD1. TRBV21-1 is a recognized pseudogene. This CDR3 spans 13 amino acids. The CDR3 sequence is CASTSRGKNIQYF. The CDR3, as DNA: TGTGCCAGCACCTCCCGGGGCAAAAACATTCAGTACTTC.

The chain recombines TRBV4-1 with TRBJ1-2; 12 bases are shared with TRBD1. The germline gives CDR1 MGHRA, CDR2 YSYEKL. This CDR3 comprises 14 residues. V shed 3 bases and J 6 bases; nucleotides not matched to a gene: 2. The CDR3 nucleotides read TGCGCCAGCAGCCAGGGGACAGGGGGCAATGGCTACACCTTC. It is translated as CASSQGTGGNGYTF.

V is TRBV7-9 and J is TRBJ2-3; unclear D gene. In germline, CDR1 is SEHNR, CDR2 FQNEAQ (reference sequence). Trimming removed 5 bases at V and 3 bases at J, with 9 bases between. This CDR3 spans 13 amino acids. CDR3 sequence: CASSPSETDTQYF. The DNA for the CDR3 is TGTGCCAGCAGCCCCTCAGAGACAGATACGCAGTATTTT.

The chain joins TRBV5-1 to TRBJ1-4; 7 positions agree with TRBD1. The V segment lost 0 bases and the J segment 8 bases; nucleotides outside the gene matches: 4. Germline loops: CDR1 SGHRS, CDR2 YFSETQ. CDR3 length: 14 amino acids. The chain's CDR3 is CASSLEGAWEKLFF. In DNA form, the CDR3 reads TGCGCCAGCAGCTTGGAGGGGGCTTGGGAAAAACTGTTTTTT.